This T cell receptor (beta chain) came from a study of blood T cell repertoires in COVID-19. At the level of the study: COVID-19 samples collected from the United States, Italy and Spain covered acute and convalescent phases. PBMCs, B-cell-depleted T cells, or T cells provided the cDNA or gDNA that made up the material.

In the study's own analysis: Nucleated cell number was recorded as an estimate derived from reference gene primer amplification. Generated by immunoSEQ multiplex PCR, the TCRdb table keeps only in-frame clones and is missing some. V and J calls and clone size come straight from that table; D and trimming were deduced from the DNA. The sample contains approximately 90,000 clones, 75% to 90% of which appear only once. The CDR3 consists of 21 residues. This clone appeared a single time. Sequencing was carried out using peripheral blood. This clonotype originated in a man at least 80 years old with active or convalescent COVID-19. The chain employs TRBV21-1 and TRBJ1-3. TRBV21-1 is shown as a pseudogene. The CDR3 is CASSKESGSPVVRYSGNTIYF. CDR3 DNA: TGTGCCAGCAGCAAAGAAAGCGGCTCTCCGGTAGTACGCTACTCGGGAAACACCATATATTTT.